This T cell receptor (beta chain) was sequenced during a study of blood T cell repertoires in COVID-19. As for the study in general: Samples of COVID-19 (acute and convalescent) were obtained from the United States, Italy and Spain. T cells, B-cell-depleted T cells, or PBMCs provided the cDNA or gDNA that served as material.

This clone was picked up one time. Germline V gene data show CDR1 as SGHNT and CDR2 as YYREEE (reference sequence). V shed 4 bases and J shed 0 bases, with 14 bases lying between them. This CDR3 has 16 amino acids. Per the original methods: Cell counts per sample came from amplifying reference gene primers. Clones were read by immunoSEQ multiplex PCR, and TCRdb kept only the in-frame ones, dropping some. The V and J calls and clone size were taken over from that table, and D and trimming were inferred from the DNA. The sample has approximately 140,000 clones; 81% are singletons. This clonotype originated in a human donor with acute or convalescent COVID-19. The donor label of this sample is uncertain. The chain joins TRBV5-4 to TRBJ1-3; no definite D call. The sample comprised peripheral blood. CDR3 bases: TGTGCCAGCAGCCCCGAGGGCCCTTACTCTGGAAACACCATATATTTT. Translation: CASSPEGPYSGNTIYF.